The present T cell receptor beta chain was sequenced within a study of OX40 agonist ivuxolimab in advanced cancers. Assay: immunoSEQ multiplex PCR; the TCRdb copy retains only in-frame clones and omits some. The sample carries just under 95,000 clones, more than 75% recorded once. Germline V gives CDR1 LGHNA, CDR2 YNFKEQ. This CDR3 spans 17 amino acids. The ends were cut back, 0 bases at V and 3 bases at J, with 14 bases in the middle. The genes are TRBV4-2 and TRBJ1-4; D perhaps matches TRBD1 (6 bases). The source was CD4+ or CD8+ T cells sorted from blood, collected in a trial of the OX40 agonist ivuxolimab. This clonotype originated in an adult with an advanced solid tumor such as melanoma, head and neck, liver or kidney cancer. The CDR3 DNA sequence: TGTGCCAGCAGCCAAGATCCCAGGGGCACCTCTAATGAAAAACTGTTTTTT. This sequence encodes CASSQDPRGTSNEKLFF.